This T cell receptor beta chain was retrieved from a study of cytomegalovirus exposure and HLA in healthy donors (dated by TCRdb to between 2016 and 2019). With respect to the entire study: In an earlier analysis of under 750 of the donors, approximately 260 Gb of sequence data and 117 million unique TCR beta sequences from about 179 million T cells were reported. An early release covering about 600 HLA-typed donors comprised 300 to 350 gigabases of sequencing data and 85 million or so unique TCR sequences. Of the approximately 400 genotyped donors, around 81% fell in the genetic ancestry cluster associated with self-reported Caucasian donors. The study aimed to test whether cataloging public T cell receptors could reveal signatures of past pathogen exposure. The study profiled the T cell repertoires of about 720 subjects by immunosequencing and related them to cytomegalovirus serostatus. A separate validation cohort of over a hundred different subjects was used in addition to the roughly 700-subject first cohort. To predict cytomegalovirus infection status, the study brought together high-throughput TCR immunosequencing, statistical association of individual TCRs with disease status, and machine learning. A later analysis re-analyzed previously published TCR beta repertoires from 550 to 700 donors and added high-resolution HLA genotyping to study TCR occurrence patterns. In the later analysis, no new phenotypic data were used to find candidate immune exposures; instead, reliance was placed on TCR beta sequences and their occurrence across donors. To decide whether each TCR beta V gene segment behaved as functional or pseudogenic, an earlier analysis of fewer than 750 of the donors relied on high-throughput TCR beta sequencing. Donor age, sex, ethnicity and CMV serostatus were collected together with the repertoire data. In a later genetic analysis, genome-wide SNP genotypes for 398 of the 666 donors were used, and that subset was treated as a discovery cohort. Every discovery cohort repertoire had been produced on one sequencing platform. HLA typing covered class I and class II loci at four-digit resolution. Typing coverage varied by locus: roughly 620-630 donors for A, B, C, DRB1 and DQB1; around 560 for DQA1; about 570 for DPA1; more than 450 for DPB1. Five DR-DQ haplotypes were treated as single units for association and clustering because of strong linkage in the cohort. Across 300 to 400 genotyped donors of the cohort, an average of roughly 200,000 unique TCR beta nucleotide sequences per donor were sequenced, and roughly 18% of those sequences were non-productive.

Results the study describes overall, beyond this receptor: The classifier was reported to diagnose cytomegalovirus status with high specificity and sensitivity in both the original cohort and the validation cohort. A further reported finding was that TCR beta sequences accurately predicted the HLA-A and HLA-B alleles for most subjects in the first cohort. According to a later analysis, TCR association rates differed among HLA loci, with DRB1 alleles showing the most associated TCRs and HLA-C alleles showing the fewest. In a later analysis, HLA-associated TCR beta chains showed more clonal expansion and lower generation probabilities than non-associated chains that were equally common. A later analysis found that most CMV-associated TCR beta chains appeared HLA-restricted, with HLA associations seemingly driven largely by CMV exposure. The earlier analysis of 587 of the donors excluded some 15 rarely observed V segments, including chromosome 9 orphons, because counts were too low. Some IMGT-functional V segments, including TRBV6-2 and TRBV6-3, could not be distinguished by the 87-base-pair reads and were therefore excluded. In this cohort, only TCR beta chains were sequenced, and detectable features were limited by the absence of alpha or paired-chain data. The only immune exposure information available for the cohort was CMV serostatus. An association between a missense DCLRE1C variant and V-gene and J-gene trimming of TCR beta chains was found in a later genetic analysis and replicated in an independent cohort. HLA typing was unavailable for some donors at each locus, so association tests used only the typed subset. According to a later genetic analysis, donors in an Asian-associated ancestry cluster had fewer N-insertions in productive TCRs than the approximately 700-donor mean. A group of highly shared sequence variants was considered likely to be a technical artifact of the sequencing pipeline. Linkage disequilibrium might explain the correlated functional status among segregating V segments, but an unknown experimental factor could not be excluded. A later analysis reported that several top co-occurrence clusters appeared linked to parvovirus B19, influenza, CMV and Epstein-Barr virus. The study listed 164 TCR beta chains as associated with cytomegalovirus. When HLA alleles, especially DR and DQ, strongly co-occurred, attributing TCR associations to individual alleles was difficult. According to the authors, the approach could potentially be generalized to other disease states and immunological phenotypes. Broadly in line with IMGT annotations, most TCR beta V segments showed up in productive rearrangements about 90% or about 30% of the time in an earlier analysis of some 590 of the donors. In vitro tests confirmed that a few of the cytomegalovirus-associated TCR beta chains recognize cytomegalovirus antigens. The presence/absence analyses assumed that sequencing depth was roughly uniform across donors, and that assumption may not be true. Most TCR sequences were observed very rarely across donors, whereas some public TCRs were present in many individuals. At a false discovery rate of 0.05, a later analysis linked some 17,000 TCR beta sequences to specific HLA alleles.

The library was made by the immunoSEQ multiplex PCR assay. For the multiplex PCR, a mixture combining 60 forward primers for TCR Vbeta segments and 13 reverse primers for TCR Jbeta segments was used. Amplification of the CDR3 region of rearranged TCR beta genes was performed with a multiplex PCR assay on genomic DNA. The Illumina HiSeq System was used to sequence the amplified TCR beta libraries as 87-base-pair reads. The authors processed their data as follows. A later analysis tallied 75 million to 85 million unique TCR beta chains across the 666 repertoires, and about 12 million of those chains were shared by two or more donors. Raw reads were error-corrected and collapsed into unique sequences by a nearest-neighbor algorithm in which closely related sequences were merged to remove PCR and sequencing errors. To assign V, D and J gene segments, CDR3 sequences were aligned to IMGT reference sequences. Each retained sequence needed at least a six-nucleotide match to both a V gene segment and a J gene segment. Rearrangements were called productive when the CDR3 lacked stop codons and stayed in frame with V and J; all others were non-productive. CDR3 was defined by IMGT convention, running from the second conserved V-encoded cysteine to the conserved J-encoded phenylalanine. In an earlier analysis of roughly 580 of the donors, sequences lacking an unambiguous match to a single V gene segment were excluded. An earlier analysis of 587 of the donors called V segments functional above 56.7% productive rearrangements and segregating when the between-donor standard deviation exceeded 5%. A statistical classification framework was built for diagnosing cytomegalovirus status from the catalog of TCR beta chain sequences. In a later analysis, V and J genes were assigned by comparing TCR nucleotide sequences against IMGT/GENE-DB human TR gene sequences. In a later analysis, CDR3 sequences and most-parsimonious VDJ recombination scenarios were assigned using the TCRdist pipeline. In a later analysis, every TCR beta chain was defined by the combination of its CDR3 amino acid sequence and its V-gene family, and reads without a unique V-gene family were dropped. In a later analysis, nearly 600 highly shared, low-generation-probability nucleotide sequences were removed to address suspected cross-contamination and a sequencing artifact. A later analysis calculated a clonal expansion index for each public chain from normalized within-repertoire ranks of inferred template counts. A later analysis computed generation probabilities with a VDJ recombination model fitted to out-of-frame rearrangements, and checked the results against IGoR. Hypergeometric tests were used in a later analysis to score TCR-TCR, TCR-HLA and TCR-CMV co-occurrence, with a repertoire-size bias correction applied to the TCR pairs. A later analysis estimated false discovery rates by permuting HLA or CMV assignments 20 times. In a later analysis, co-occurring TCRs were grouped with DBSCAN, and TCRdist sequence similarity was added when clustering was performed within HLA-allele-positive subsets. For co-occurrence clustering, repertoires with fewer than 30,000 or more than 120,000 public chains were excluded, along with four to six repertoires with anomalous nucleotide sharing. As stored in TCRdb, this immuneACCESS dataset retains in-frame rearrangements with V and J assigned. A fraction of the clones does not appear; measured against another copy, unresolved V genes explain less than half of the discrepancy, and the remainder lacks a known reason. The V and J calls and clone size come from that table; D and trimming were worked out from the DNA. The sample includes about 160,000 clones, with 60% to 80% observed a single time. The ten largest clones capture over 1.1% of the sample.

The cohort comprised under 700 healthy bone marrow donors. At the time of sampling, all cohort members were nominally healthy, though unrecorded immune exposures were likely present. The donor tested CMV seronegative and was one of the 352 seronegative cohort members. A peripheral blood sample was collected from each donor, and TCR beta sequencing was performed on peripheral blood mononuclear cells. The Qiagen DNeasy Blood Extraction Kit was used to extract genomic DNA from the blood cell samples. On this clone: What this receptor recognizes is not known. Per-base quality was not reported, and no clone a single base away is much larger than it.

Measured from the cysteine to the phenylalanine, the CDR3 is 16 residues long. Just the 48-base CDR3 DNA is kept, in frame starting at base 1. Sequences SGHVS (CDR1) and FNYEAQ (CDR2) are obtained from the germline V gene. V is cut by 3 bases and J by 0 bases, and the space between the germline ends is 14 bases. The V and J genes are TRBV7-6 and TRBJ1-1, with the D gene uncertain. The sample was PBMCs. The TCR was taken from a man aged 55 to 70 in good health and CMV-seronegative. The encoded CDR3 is CASSFARGYMNTEAFF. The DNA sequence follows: TGTGCCAGCAGCTTTGCCCGGGGTTATATGAACACTGAAGCTTTCTTT.